One sample yielded the 24 T cell receptor beta chains listed below, sequenced in a study of cytomegalovirus exposure and HLA in healthy donors. The method was immunoSEQ multiplex PCR; TCRdb's version includes in-frame clones alone and lacks a portion of them. The table has roughly 48,000 clones, roughly 85% seen once; the top ten hold roughly 6.7%. Source material: PBMCs. These receptors were obtained from a woman in her 30s in good health and CMV-seronegative.

This chain links TRBV4-1 with TRBJ2-3, with 14 bases that match TRBD2. CDR1 is MGHRA, CDR2 YSYEKL, per germline. Unmatched junction bases numbered 6, after V lost 2 bases and J lost 5 bases. There are 17 residues in the CDR3. The CDR3: CASSQHAGLAGGDTQYF. CDR3 DNA: TGCGCCAGCAGCCAACACGCTGGACTAGCGGGGGGAGATACGCAGTATTTT.

This clone was seen a handful of times. The CDR3 DNA is TGCGCCAGCAGCCAATCACTGACAGGGGGGATGGCTGGCTACACCTTC. Translated: CASSQSLTGGMAGYTF. The chain has TRBV4-1 and TRBJ1-2; 9 nucleotides align to TRBD1. Trimming at V came to 2 bases and at J to 7 bases, leaving 11 bases not matched to a gene. Germline lookup yields CDR1 MGHRA and CDR2 YSYEKL. CDR3 length: 16 residues.

By share, this clone counts as medium-sized (0.01 to 0.1%). V is TRBV4-3 and J is TRBJ1-4, with 10 bases that match TRBD1. Germline V gene lookup returns CDR1 LGHNA and CDR2 YSLEER. J gave up 8 bases and V 0 bases, and 6 bases lay outside the gene matches. The CDR3 sequence is 16 residues long. CDR3 DNA sequence: TGCGCCAGCAGCCAAGACTCCGACAGGGGGCGAGAAAAACTGTTTTTT. Amino acid sequence: CASSQDSDRGREKLFF.

The CDR3 DNA reads TGTGCCAGCAGTTACTCGGGACTAGCCAGGAACTATGAGCAGTTCTTC. Its translation: CASSYSGLARNYEQFF. The chain uses TRBV6-5 and TRBJ2-1, with 9 bases that match TRBD2. The germline V gene has CDR1 MNHEY and CDR2 SVGAGI. CDR3 length equals 16 residues. With V trimmed by 0 bases and J by 8 bases, 8 bases remained unmatched.

This clone is a singleton in its sample. The V call is TRBV9, the J call TRBJ2-3; weak D call: TRBD2 (7 bases). Germline assignment: CDR1 SGDLS and CDR2 YYNGEE. Trimming left V 0 bases short and J 2 bases short, with 10 bases between. The CDR3 covers 15 residues. The CDR3 DNA is TGTGCCAGCAGCGTAGAAGGGGGGGCCACAGATACGCAGTATTTT. Protein sequence: CASSVEGGATDTQYF. Based on the CDR3 plus reference TRBV9 and TRBJ2-3, the full variable domain is DSGVTQTPKHLITATGQRVTLRCSPRSGDLSVYWYQQSLDQGLQFLIQYYNGEERAKGNILERFSAQQFPDLHSELNLSSLELGDSALYFCASSVEGGATDTQYFGPGTRLTVL.

There are a few counts of this clone. The chain joins TRBV19 to TRBJ1-5; 7 bases are shared with TRBD1. The CDR3 extends over 13 amino acids. The germline gives CDR1 LNHDA, CDR2 SQIVND (reference sequence). The junction had 5 bases not matched to a gene; V was cut back by 7 bases and J by 5 bases. This CDR3 reads CASTTGNDQPQHF. For the CDR3, the DNA is TGTGCCAGTACGACAGGGAATGATCAGCCCCAGCATTTT.

The chain has TRBV9 and TRBJ2-7; no definite D call. This CDR3 comprises 15 residues. Germline V CDR1 and CDR2: SGDLS, YYNGEE. Between the trimmed V and J ends, which lost 0 bases and 2 bases, there was a span of 12 bases. CDR3 in DNA: TGTGCCAGCAGCGTAGAGGAGACCACGGCCTACGAGCAGTACTTC. Amino acids: CASSVEETTAYEQYF.

This clone was recorded once. V gene TRBV18 combines with J gene TRBJ2-7, with 9 bases fitting TRBD1. This CDR3 comprises 14 residues. The germline CDR1 and CDR2 sequences are KGHSH and LQKENI. The ends lost 6 bases at V and 7 bases at J; junction bases unmatched: 10. The CDR3 sequence: CASSLWDRDREQYF. The CDR3 nucleotides read TGTGCCAGCTCCCTTTGGGACAGGGATAGGGAGCAGTACTTC.

The chain has TRBV27 and TRBJ2-4, with D perhaps TRBD2 (5 bases). CDR3 size: 17 residues. Germline V gene sequence: CDR1 MNHEY, CDR2 SMNVEV (reference sequence). The V end lost 6 bases, the J end lost 1 base, and 19 bases lay between the germline ends. The CDR3 region is CASRSGLAGLAKNIQYF. CDR3 nucleotides: TGTGCCAGCAGATCCGGACTCGCCGGGCTGGCCAAAAACATTCAGTACTTC.

This chain connects TRBV5-1 to TRBJ2-7; 10 nucleotides align to TRBD1. Germline V gives CDR1 SGHRS, CDR2 YFSETQ. The CDR3 length is 15 residues. The ends lost 2 bases at V and 4 bases at J; junction bases unmatched: 6. Written as DNA, the CDR3 is TGCGCCAGCAGCTTAAGGACAGGGGGTGCTTACGAGCAGTACTTC. Amino acids: CASSLRTGGAYEQYF.

V gene TRBV27 combines with J gene TRBJ2-2; no definite D call. This CDR3 is 12 amino acids long. Germline V gene lookup returns CDR1 MNHEY and CDR2 SMNVEV (reference sequence). Trimming took off 7 bases at V and 5 bases at J, with 8 bases between the two ends. CDR3 in amino acids: CASNSQTGELFF. Here the CDR3 DNA reads TGTGCCAGCAATAGCCAGACCGGGGAGCTGTTTTTT.

The table lists this clone with a count of one. The chain carries TRBV28 and TRBJ1-4; D remains ambiguous. This CDR3 has 13 amino acids. The V end was cut by 4 bases, the J end by 8 bases, with 11 bases between. Looked up from germline, CDR1 is MDHEN and CDR2 is SYDVKM. CDR3 DNA: TGTGCCAGCAGTTCAGAGAGCAGGGAAAAACTGTTTTTT. It specifies CASSSESREKLFF.

This clone has more than one count but fewer than ten. J is TRBJ1-2 and V is TRBV15, with a weak D call TRBD1 (6 bases). Trimming cost V 0 bases and J 4 bases, with 9 bases left between them. CDR3 length: 14 residues. Germline V gene data show CDR1 as LNHNV and CDR2 as YYDKDF (reference sequence). CDR3 bases: TGTGCCACCAGCAGAGAGGAAGGGGGCTATGGCTACACCTTC. It yields the protein CATSREEGGYGYTF.

The gene calls are TRBV6-6 and TRBJ1-2, with TRBD1 identical over 9 bases. CDR3 length equals 14 residues. The germline V gene encodes CDR1 MNHNY and CDR2 SVGAGI (reference sequence). The V gene end was trimmed by 7 bases and the J gene end by 5 bases; junction bases not matched to a gene: 8. The CDR3 sequence: CASTLETGGYGYTF. The CDR3 DNA reads as TGTGCCAGCACCCTTGAGACAGGGGGGTATGGCTACACCTTC.

In its sample, this clone was seen a few times. The chain has TRBV5-1 and TRBJ2-1, with 12 bases identical to TRBD2. V shed 1 base and J 7 bases; nucleotides not matched to a gene: 6. From germline, CDR1 is SGHRS and CDR2 YFSETQ. The CDR3 runs 16 residues. The CDR3 loop is CASSLPLAGGQNEQFF. Written as DNA, the CDR3 is TGCGCCAGCAGCTTGCCCCTAGCGGGAGGGCAGAATGAGCAGTTCTTC.

The chain combines TRBV7-8 with TRBJ2-1, with TRBD2 as a possible D gene (6 bases). The CDR3 spans 17 residues. V shed 1 base and J shed 0 bases, with 13 bases lying between them. The germline V gene has CDR1 SGHVS and CDR2 FQNEAQ. The DNA for the CDR3 is TGTGCCAGCAGCTTAGGCCCCATCGGGAGCTCCTACAATGAGCAGTTCTTC. This gives the protein CASSLGPIGSSYNEQFF.

This rearrangement joins TRBV15 to TRBJ2-7, with no clear D. With 3 bases removed from V and 4 bases from J, the gap between germline ends came to 16 bases. The CDR3 extends over 15 amino acids. Germline values: CDR1 LNHNV, CDR2 YYDKDF (reference sequence). The CDR3: CATSRAGGNKYEQYF. CDR3 coding DNA: TGTGCCACCAGCAGGGCCGGCGGTAATAAATACGAGCAGTACTTC.

This clone was seen a single time. The chain combines TRBV19 with TRBJ1-4, with D perhaps matching TRBD1 (5 bases). V was clipped by 8 bases and J by 8 bases, with 18 bases between them. The CDR3 covers 14 residues. Germline V gene sequence: CDR1 LNHDA, CDR2 SQIVND (reference sequence). The CDR3 nucleotides read TGTGCCAGTGGAACAGCGAATACAGGAGAAAAACTGTTTTTT. Translated, it gives CASGTANTGEKLFF.

The chain is built from TRBV6-5 and TRBJ1-2; 8 bases line up with TRBD1. The CDR3 length is 15 residues. Germline V gives CDR1 MNHEY, CDR2 SVGAGI. Unmatched junction bases numbered 6, after V lost 0 bases and J lost 6 bases. The DNA for the CDR3 is TGTGCCAGCAGTTACTCGGGACAGGCGATCGATGGCTACACCTTC. It translates to CASSYSGQAIDGYTF.

The chain is built from TRBV25-1 and TRBJ2-3; D remains ambiguous. Germline V gives CDR1 MGHDK, CDR2 SYGVNS. The CDR3 totals 12 residues. V shed 0 bases and J shed 7 bases, with 5 bases lying between them. The CDR3 DNA is TGTGCCAGCAGTGAATATAGCCATACGCAGTATTTT. Residues: CASSEYSHTQYF. The variable domain in full, with the rest retrieved from reference TRBV25-1 and TRBJ2-3, is EADIYQTPRYLVIGTGKKITLECSQTMGHDKMYWYQQDPGMELHLIHYSYGVNSTEKGDLSSESTVSRIRTEHFPLTLESARPSHTSQYLCASSEYSHTQYFGPGTRLTVL.

J is TRBJ1-2 and V is TRBV27, with TRBD1 identical over 10 bases. V lost 2 bases to trimming and J lost 6 bases; unmatched junction nucleotides: 3. Per germline, CDR1 MNHEY and CDR2 SMNVEV (reference sequence). The CDR3 contains 14 residues. CDR3 DNA: TGTGCCAGCAGTTTAGACAGGGGGCGGAATGGCTACACCTTC. As protein: CASSLDRGRNGYTF.

The chain carries TRBV7-2 and TRBJ1-4, with D uncertain. CDR3 length equals 13 residues. Trimming shortened V by 5 bases and J by 8 bases, and 12 bases separated the two germline ends. Germline V lookup: CDR1 SGHTA, CDR2 FQGNSA. This CDR3 reads CASSQDGEEKLFF. For the CDR3, the DNA is TGTGCCAGCAGCCAGGACGGGGAGGAAAAACTGTTTTTT.

The V and J genes are TRBV5-1 and TRBJ2-1; 7 bases are shared with TRBD2. The CDR3 runs 15 residues. Germline trimming cut 0 bases from V and 9 bases from J; bases unmatched to any gene: 9. Germline CDR1 reads SGHRS; CDR2 reads YFSETQ. The CDR3 DNA sequence: TGCGCCAGCAGCTTGGGGGGACTAACGGCGGGTGAGCAGTTCTTC. It translates to CASSLGGLTAGEQFF.

The V call is TRBV7-9, the J call TRBJ2-3; TRBD1 might be the D (6 bases). CDR1 SEHNR and CDR2 FQNEAQ come from the germline V gene (reference sequence). The V end lost 5 bases, the J end lost 6 bases, and 21 bases lay between the germline ends. The CDR3 runs 16 residues. The CDR3 loop reads CASSPATGATHDTQYF. Here the CDR3 DNA reads TGTGCCAGCAGCCCTGCGACAGGCGCGACGCACGATACGCAGTATTTT.